This TCR beta chain appears in the sequencing data of a study of T cell responses to AZD1222 COVID-19 vaccine (dated by TCRdb to the early 2020s). Looking at the study overall: AZD1222 recipients with second doses at about 4 weeks or about 12 weeks were pooled, because spike-specific TCR depth and breadth did not differ between schedules. A total of under 250 trial participants underwent TCR sequencing, of whom about 200 had received two doses of AZD1222 and around 26 had received two doses of the MenACWY control vaccine. Trial participants were enrolled by age into subgroups of 18-55, 56-69 and 70-plus years, and roughly 160, 29 and 62 TCR-sequenced participants, respectively, were included in these subgroups.

The CDR1 and CDR2 encoded by the germline V gene are MNHEY and SVGAGI. Between the V and J ends, shortened by 5 bases and 0 bases respectively, the junction contains 11 bases. From the cysteine up to the phenylalanine, the CDR3 has a length of 14 residues. Only the CDR3 DNA is retained, 42 bases long and in frame from the first base. The CDR3 regions of human TCRbeta chains were analyzed by immunosequencing. On the authors' methods: TCRs in the repertoires were matched against a reference library of SARS-CoV-2-specific TCRs that had been generated with the MIRA antigen-specificity platform. Breadth was defined as the fraction of unique TCRs that were SARS-CoV-2-associated, and depth was defined as the fraction of total T cells that were SARS-CoV-2-associated. Using the MIRA data, each spike-specific TCR was mapped to the spike region that the TCR reacts to and placed in a CD4 or CD8 class. Log10-transformed breadth and depth values were compared by one-way ANOVA with Sidak's multiple comparisons tests. Held by TCRdb, this immuneACCESS table contains in-frame sequences only and omits some clones. Under half of the omission traces to an unresolved V gene where checked; the cause of the rest is unknown. V and J calls and clone size follow that table, whereas D and trimming were derived from the DNA. Across this sample there are under 70,000 clones, with around nine tenths seen only once. The ten largest clonotypes hold roughly 15% of the sample.

Turning to this clone: No cognate antigen has been identified for it. No much larger clonotype is one base removed from it; base qualities were not supplied.

What the study reported, not specific to this receptor: The whole spike protein was spanned by vaccine-associated CD4 TCRs, and dominant responses were seen in regions 160-218 and 743-854. Participants were mostly white British, with more females than males. The authors suggested clonal diversity may have been underestimated. The 56-69-year group was small, and its depth increase did not reach significance, likely because of low power. Conclusions about previously exposed vaccinees are limited because only a handful of AZD1222 recipients were SARS-CoV-2 seropositive at baseline. Reportedly, close to half of the unique spike-specific TCRs recognized epitopes lying outside the regions that are mutated in the B.1.351 and B.1.1.7 variants. No day 14 peak-response samples were available, so repertoires were characterized only after the peak T cell response. A significant rise in spike-specific TCR breadth and depth was observed after two AZD1222 doses relative to day 0 and relative to MenACWY recipients.

The time point label of this sample denotes: baseline before first vaccination. Vaccinee samples were obtained from the UK trials COV001 and COV002, which included a single-blind randomized controlled phase 2/3 trial of AZD1222 (ChAdOx1 nCoV-19) in healthy adults. For TCRbeta chain sequencing, PBMC samples from trial participants were taken at day 0 and at day 28 after the second dose. Sequences were derived from peripheral blood, sampled on day 0 of AZD1222 vaccination. This clonotype was sampled from an adult in good health. The chain couples TRBV6-5 to TRBJ2-7; the D gene may be TRBD1 or TRBD2, since each aligns over 5 bases. CDR3 loop: CASSRDRSSYEQYF. The sequence in DNA is TGTGCCAGCAGTCGGGACCGGAGCTCCTACGAGCAGTACTTC.